Listed below are T cell receptor beta chains from one sample, sequenced in a study of OX40 agonist ivuxolimab in advanced cancers. Sequencing was performed with immunoSEQ multiplex PCR; in TCRdb, only in-frame clones are kept and a portion is missing. The sample records 30,000 or so clones, around 80% being singletons. Sequences were derived from CD4+ or CD8+ T cells sorted from blood, sampled in a trial of the OX40 agonist ivuxolimab. The receptors shown here come from an adult with an advanced solid tumor such as melanoma, head and neck, liver or kidney cancer. The CDR3 runs from the conserved cysteine through the conserved F or W. Each record gives: V gene, D gene, J gene, clone size, CDR3 DNA, CDR3 protein. D genes are given only for firm matches. Where a row states a size, it is once, few, many or the class of an expanded clone; other rows omit it.

V: TRBV10-1; D: -; J: TRBJ2-7; size: -; DNA: TGCGCCAGCAGTGACCGCACCTACGAGCAGTACTTC; CDR3: CASSDRTYEQYF
V: TRBV5-6; D: -; J: TRBJ1-2; size: -; DNA: TGTGCCAGCCGCGGCACAAAGGCGTACAACTATGGCTACACCTTC; CDR3: CASRGTKAYNYGYTF
V: TRBV5-1; D: -; J: TRBJ2-7; size: few; DNA: TGCGCCAGCAGCTATGGCATTGGGCAAGAGCAGTACTTC; CDR3: CASSYGIGQEQYF
V: TRBV10-3; D: TRBD1; J: TRBJ1-2; size: -; DNA: TGTGCCATCAGTGAAAGGGACAGGGGTAGTGGTGGCTACACCTTC; CDR3: CAISERDRGSGGYTF
V: TRBV2; D: -; J: TRBJ2-7; size: -; DNA: TGTGCCAGCAGCGTTGACAGCGGCTCCTACGAGCAGTACTTC; CDR3: CASSVDSGSYEQYF
V: TRBV28; D: -; J: TRBJ2-7; size: -; DNA: TGTGCCAGCAGTCCCGGGACGTACTCCTACGAGCAGTACTTC; CDR3: CASSPGTYSYEQYF
V: TRBV7-9; D: TRBD1; J: TRBJ1-4; size: -; DNA: TGTGCCAGCAGCTCCTCCGGGACAGGAATCGAAAAACTGTTTTTT; CDR3: CASSSSGTGIEKLFF
V: TRBV9; D: -; J: TRBJ2-2; size: -; DNA: TGTGCCAGCAGCGCGACAGGGACTGGCGGGGAGCTGTTTTTT; CDR3: CASSATGTGGELFF
V: TRBV11-2; D: TRBD2; J: TRBJ2-1; size: -; DNA: TGTGCCAGCAGCTCTAGCGGGAGGCCCTACAATGAGCAGTTCTTC; CDR3: CASSSSGRPYNEQFF
V: TRBV27; D: TRBD1; J: TRBJ2-5; size: few; DNA: TGTGCCAGCAGTGCCTCGACAGGGGGTAAAAAGACCCAGTACTTC; CDR3: CASSASTGGKKTQYF
V: TRBV2; D: -; J: TRBJ2-5; size: -; DNA: TGTGCCTCAAGGGCGGGGGCGAAAGAGACCCAGTACTTC; CDR3: CASRAGAKETQYF
V: TRBV2; D: -; J: TRBJ1-5; size: few; DNA: TGTGCCAGCAGTGAAATTCAGCAGCCCCAGCATTTT; CDR3: CASSEIQQPQHF
V: TRBV5-1; D: -; J: TRBJ1-2; size: -; DNA: TGCGCCAGCAGCTCTTCAGGGACCTACTATGGCTACACCTTC; CDR3: CASSSSGTYYGYTF
V: TRBV19; D: -; J: TRBJ2-3; size: -; DNA: TGTGCCAGTAGTGTACCCCAGGGGCGCGACGGTATCACAGATACGCAGTATTTT; CDR3: CASSVPQGRDGITDTQYF
V: TRBV6-6; D: TRBD1; J: TRBJ2-7; size: -; DNA: TGTGCCAGCAGAAGACAGGGGGCGCCCAACGAGCAGTACTTC; CDR3: CASRRQGAPNEQYF
V: TRBV7-9; D: TRBD1; J: TRBJ2-2; size: few; DNA: TGTGCCAGCAGCTTAACATGGCAGGGGGACACCGGGGAGCTGTTTTTT; CDR3: CASSLTWQGDTGELFF
V: TRBV5-4; D: -; J: TRBJ2-7; size: -; DNA: TGTGCCAGCAGCCCCACCGGGACGGGACGATACGAGCAGTACTTC; CDR3: CASSPTGTGRYEQYF
V: TRBV5-1; D: -; J: TRBJ2-1; size: -; DNA: TGCGCCAGCAGCTTGGCCTTGGGAGGGGGGAGGAATGAGCAGTTCTTC; CDR3: CASSLALGGGRNEQFF
V: TRBV10-3; D: -; J: TRBJ2-7; size: few; DNA: TGTGCCATCAGTGAGTCTCAGGGGAACTACGAGCAGTACTTC; CDR3: CAISESQGNYEQYF
V: TRBV27; D: -; J: TRBJ2-6; size: -; DNA: TGTGCCAGCAGTTTCTCTGGGGCCAACGTCCTGACTTTC; CDR3: CASSFSGANVLTF
V: TRBV2; D: -; J: TRBJ2-5; size: -; DNA: TGTGCCAGCAGTAGCCGGGACCTCCAAGAGACCCAGTACTTC; CDR3: CASSSRDLQETQYF
V: TRBV6-9; D: -; J: TRBJ1-2; size: -; DNA: TGTGCCAGCAGTTACCGGTGGCGAGGGTACTATGGCTACACCTTC; CDR3: CASSYRWRGYYGYTF
V: TRBV9; D: -; J: TRBJ1-1; size: once; DNA: TGTGCCAGCACCCTACGGGGGGCTCTGAACACTGAAGCTTTCTTT; CDR3: CASTLRGALNTEAFF
V: TRBV1; D: -; J: TRBJ1-4; size: -; DNA: TGCACCAGCAGCCAAGATAATGGAACTAATGAAAAACTGTTTTTT; CDR3: CTSSQDNGTNEKLFF
V: TRBV7-9; D: -; J: TRBJ2-1; size: -; DNA: TGTGCCAGCAGCTTGCACTCCTACAATGAGCAGTTCTTC; CDR3: CASSLHSYNEQFF